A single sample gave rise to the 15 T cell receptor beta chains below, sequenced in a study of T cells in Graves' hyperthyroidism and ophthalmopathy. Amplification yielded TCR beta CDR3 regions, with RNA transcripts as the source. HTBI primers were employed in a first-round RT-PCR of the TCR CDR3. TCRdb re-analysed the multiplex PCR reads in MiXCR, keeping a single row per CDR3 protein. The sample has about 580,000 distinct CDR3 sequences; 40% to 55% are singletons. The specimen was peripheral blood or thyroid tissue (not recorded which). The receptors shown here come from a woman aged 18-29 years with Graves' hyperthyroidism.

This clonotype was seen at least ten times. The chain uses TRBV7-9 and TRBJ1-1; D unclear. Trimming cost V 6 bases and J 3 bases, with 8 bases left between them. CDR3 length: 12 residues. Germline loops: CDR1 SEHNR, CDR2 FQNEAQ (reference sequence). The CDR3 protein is CASRFGDTEAFF. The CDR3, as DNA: TGTGCCAGCAGGTTCGGCGACACTGAAGCTTTCTTT.

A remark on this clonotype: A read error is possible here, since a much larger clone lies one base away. The CDR3, as DNA: TGTGCCAGCAGTAGACTACTGGGACAGGCGTCATATGGCTACACCTTC. It translates to CASSRLLGQASYGYTF. The chain carries TRBV6-4 and TRBJ1-2, with 8 bases that match TRBD1. With V trimmed by 5 bases and J by 5 bases, 13 bases remained unmatched. The CDR3 extends over 16 amino acids. Germline V CDR1 and CDR2: MRHNA, SNTAGT.

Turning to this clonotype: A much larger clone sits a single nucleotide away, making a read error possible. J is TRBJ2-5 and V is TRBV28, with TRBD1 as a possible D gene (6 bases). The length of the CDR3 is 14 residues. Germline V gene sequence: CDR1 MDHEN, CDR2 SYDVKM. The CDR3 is CASRLQGGQATQYF. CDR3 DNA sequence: TGTGCCAGCAGGCTACAGGGCGGCCAAGCGACCCAGTACTTC.

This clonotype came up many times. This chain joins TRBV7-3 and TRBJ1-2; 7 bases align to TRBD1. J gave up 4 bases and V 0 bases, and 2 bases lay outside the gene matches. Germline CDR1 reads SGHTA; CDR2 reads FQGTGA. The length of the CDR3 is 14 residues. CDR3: CASSLTAGGYGYTF. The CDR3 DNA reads TGTGCCAGCAGCTTAACGGCAGGGGGCTATGGCTACACCTTC.

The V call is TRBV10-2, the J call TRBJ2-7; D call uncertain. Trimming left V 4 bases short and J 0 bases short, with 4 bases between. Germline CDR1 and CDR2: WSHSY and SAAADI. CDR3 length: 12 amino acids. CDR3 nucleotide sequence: TGCGCCAGCAGTGGATACTCCTACGAGCAGTACTTC. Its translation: CASSGYSYEQYF.

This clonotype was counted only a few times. The CDR3 nucleotides are TGTGCCAGCAGTACCGTCCCGGGACAGGGCCCGAACACTGAAGCTTTCTTT. As protein: CASSTVPGQGPNTEAFF. The chain recombines TRBV6-5 with TRBJ1-1, with 9 nucleotides matching TRBD1. Germline values: CDR1 MNHEY, CDR2 SVGAGI. This CDR3 contains 17 residues. V shed 5 bases and J 1 base; nucleotides not matched to a gene: 11.

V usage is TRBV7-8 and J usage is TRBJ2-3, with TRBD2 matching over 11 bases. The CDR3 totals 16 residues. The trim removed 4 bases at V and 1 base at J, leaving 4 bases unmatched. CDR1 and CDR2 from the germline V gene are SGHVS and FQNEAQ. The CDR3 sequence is CASSSGTSGGTDTQYF. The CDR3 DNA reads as TGTGCCAGCAGCTCCGGGACTAGCGGCGGCACAGATACGCAGTATTTT.

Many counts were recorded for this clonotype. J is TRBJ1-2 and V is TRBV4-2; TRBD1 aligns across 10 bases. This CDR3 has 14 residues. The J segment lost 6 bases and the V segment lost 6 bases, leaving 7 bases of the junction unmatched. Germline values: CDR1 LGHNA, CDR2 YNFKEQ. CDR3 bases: TGTGCCAGCAGTCCCGCCGGGACAGGGGATGGCTACACCTTC. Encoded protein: CASSPAGTGDGYTF.

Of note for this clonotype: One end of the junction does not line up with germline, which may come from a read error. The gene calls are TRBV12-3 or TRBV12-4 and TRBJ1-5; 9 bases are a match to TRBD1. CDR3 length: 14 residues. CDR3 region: CAGSTGQGPFPQHF. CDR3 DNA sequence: TGTGCCGGCAGTACGGGACAGGGCCCCTTCCCCCAGCATTTT.

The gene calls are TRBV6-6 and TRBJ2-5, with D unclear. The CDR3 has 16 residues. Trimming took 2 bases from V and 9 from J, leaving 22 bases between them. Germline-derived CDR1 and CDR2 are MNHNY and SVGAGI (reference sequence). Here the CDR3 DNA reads TGTGCCAGCAGTTACGGGCACCTAAGTCGCAATCAGCCCCAGTACTTC. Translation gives CASSYGHLSRNQPQYF.

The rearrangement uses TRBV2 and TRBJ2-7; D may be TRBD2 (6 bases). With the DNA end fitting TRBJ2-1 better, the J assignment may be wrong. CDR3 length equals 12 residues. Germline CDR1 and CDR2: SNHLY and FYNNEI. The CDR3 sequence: CASSAAGHEQFF. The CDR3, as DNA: TGTGCCAGCAGTGCGGCGGGGCATGAGCAGTTCTTC.

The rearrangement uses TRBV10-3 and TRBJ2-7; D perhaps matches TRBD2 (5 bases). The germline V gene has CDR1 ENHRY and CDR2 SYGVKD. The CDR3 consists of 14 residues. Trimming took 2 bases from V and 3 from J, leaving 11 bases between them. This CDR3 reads CAISEIKGDYEQYF. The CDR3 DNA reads TGTGCCATCAGTGAGATAAAGGGAGACTACGAGCAGTACTTC.

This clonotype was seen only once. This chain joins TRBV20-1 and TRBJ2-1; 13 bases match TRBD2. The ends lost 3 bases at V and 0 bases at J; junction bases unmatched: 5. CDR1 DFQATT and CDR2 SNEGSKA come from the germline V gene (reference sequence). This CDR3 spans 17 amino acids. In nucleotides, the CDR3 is TGCAGTGCTAGGGGGACTAGCGGGGCCAGCTCCTACAATGAGCAGTTCTTC. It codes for CSARGTSGASSYNEQFF.

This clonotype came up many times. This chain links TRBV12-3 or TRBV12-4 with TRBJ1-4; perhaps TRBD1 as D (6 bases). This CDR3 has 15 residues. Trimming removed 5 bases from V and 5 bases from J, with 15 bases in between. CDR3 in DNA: TGTGCCAGCAGTAACACTTATCAGGGGAATGAAAAACTGTTTTTT. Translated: CASSNTYQGNEKLFF.

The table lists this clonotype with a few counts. CDR3 sequence: CAWSTPGQGVYGYTF. The CDR3 DNA sequence: TGTGCCTGGAGTACCCCGGGACAGGGAGTCTATGGCTACACCTTC. The chain is built from TRBV30 and TRBJ1-2, with 9 bases fitting TRBD1. From germline, CDR1 is GTSNPN and CDR2 SVGIG (reference sequence). Trimming at V came to 2 bases and at J to 4 bases, leaving 8 bases not matched to a gene. This CDR3 comprises 15 residues.